A single sample is the source of the 30 T cell receptor beta chains below, sequenced in a study of T cell responses to AZD1222 COVID-19 vaccine. Assay: immunoSEQ multiplex PCR; the TCRdb copy retains only in-frame clones and omits some. Of some 190,000 clones listed, around nine tenths were seen once; the top ten hold less than 2.5%. The sample consisted of peripheral blood, taken 28 days after the second AZD1222 dose. These receptors were collected from an adult who received the AZD1222 COVID-19 vaccine.

The chain couples TRBV18 to TRBJ1-1; D not resolved. CDR3 length: 16 residues. The germline CDR1 and CDR2 sequences are KGHSH and LQKENI. V lost 2 bases and J lost 3, with 16 bases in between. CDR3 sequence: CASSPGIRIRDTEAFF. For the CDR3, the DNA is TGTGCCAGCTCACCAGGGATTAGGATTCGGGACACTGAAGCTTTCTTT.

The rearrangement joins TRBV19 to TRBJ2-4; 8 bases agree with TRBD2. Trimming removed 6 bases from V and 2 bases from J; junction bases left unmatched: 9. CDR1 and CDR2 (germline): LNHDA, SQIVND (reference sequence). CDR3 size: 16 residues. The CDR3 protein is CASSWTSLLSKNIQYF. DNA for the CDR3: TGTGCCAGTAGCTGGACTAGCCTCTTATCCAAAAACATTCAGTACTTC. Full variable domain (rest looked up from reference TRBV19 and TRBJ2-4): DGGITQSPKYLFRKEGQNVTLSCEQNLNHDAMYWYRQDPGQGLRLIYYSQIVNDFQKGDIAEGYSVSREKKESFPLTVTSAQKNPTAFYLCASSWTSLLSKNIQYFGAGTRLSVL.

In its sample, this clone was seen a few times. The chain recombines TRBV7-9 with TRBJ1-1, with a possible D match to TRBD1 (6 bases). The CDR3 spans 14 residues. CDR1 SEHNR and CDR2 FQNEAQ come from the germline V gene (reference sequence). V was cut by 6 bases and J by 8 bases, with 19 bases left in between. CDR3: CASRGLPGGPEAFF. Written as DNA, the CDR3 is TGTGCCAGCAGAGGACTACCGGGGGGGCCCGAAGCTTTCTTT.

The gene calls are TRBV4-1 and TRBJ1-1; weak D call: TRBD1 (6 bases). CDR1 MGHRA and CDR2 YSYEKL come from the germline V gene. The CDR3 is made up of 15 amino acids. The ends were cut back, 4 bases at V and 2 bases at J, with 14 bases in the middle. CDR3 nucleotides: TGCGCCAGCAGCCGAGGGACAAAGACTAACACTGAAGCTTTCTTT. As protein: CASSRGTKTNTEAFF.

The CDR3 bases are TGTGCCAGCAGCCAAGATTCCGCGTTACGGGCGGGAGTGTCAGATACGCAGTATTTT. Encoded protein: CASSQDSALRAGVSDTQYF. The rearrangement uses TRBV4-2 and TRBJ2-3; 7 nucleotides line up with TRBD2. The germline CDR1 and CDR2 sequences are LGHNA and YNFKEQ. The J segment lost 4 bases and the V segment lost 0 bases, leaving 16 bases of the junction unmatched. This CDR3 is built from 19 residues.

The chain links TRBV2 to TRBJ1-1, with a weak D call TRBD1 (5 bases). CDR1 is SNHLY and CDR2 is FYNNEI in the germline V gene. This CDR3 has 13 residues. The V end was cut by 10 bases, the J end by 0 bases, with 12 bases between. CDR3 coding DNA: TGTGCCACCACGGGACGGATGAACACTGAAGCTTTCTTT. Translating gives CATTGRMNTEAFF. Using reference TRBV2 and TRBJ1-1 for the parts outside the CDR3, the full variable domain is EPEVTQTPSHQVTQMGQEVILRCVPISNHLYFYWYRQILGQKVEFLVSFYNNEISEKSEIFDDQFSVERPDGSNFTLKIRSTKLEDSAMYFCATTGRMNTEAFFGQGTRLTVV.

V usage is TRBV27 and J usage is TRBJ1-5; D is possibly TRBD1 (5 bases). CDR1 is MNHEY and CDR2 is SMNVEV in the germline V gene (reference sequence). Trimming took off 5 bases at V and 3 bases at J, with 8 bases between the two ends. The CDR3 consists of 13 residues. The CDR3 sequence: CASSQGFNQPQHF. The CDR3 DNA reads TGTGCCAGCAGTCAGGGTTTCAATCAGCCCCAGCATTTT.

This chain links TRBV6-5 with TRBJ1-2; D not resolved. Germline loops: CDR1 MNHEY, CDR2 SVGAGI. Trimming stripped 3 bases from V and 4 bases from J, with 9 bases between. This CDR3 is built from 13 residues. CDR3 in amino acids: CASSYGSGYGYTF. The CDR3 region has the DNA TGTGCCAGCAGTTATGGCAGTGGCTATGGCTACACCTTC.

The chain has TRBV2 and TRBJ1-2, with TRBD1 identical over 9 bases. V shed 7 bases, J shed 4 bases, and the junction held 4 bases outside the gene matches. CDR3 length: 13 residues. The V gene's germline CDR1 is SNHLY and CDR2 FYNNEI. CDR3 loop: CASKGTGIYGYTF. DNA for the CDR3: TGTGCCAGCAAAGGGACAGGGATCTATGGCTACACCTTC. The complete variable domain, with remaining parts taken from reference TRBV2 and TRBJ1-2, reads EPEVTQTPSHQVTQMGQEVILRCVPISNHLYFYWYRQILGQKVEFLVSFYNNEISEKSEIFDDQFSVERPDGSNFTLKIRSTKLEDSAMYFCASKGTGIYGYTFGSGTRLTVV.

The rearrangement uses TRBV7-8 and TRBJ1-5; D is possibly TRBD1 (5 bases). Germline V gives CDR1 SGHVS, CDR2 FQNEAQ. This CDR3 spans 16 amino acids. V shed 5 bases and J shed 0 bases, with 14 bases lying between them. The CDR3, as DNA: TGTGCCAGCAGCCATAGTGGGGGATATAGCAATCAGCCCCAGCATTTT. Protein: CASSHSGGYSNQPQHF. The entire variable domain, with the rest obtained from reference TRBV7-8 and TRBJ1-5, is as follows: GAGVSQSPRYKVAKRGQDVALRCDPISGHVSLFWYQQALGQGPEFLTYFQNEAQLDKSGLPSDRFFAERPEGSVSTLKIQRTQQEDSAVYLCASSHSGGYSNQPQHFGDGTRLSIL.

As to this clone: The conserved final phenylalanine or tryptophan is absent from the CDR3, which likely points to a read error. It is unclear where the CDR3 begins or ends on the DNA, so no DNA is shown, and the CDR3 is as TCRdb lists it. This chain connects TRBV21-1 to TRBJ1-5; no DNA check was done on the table's D call, TRBD1. TRBV21-1 is a listed pseudogene. Inclusive of both ends, the CDR3 amounts to 12 amino acids. Here the CDR3 reads CASRKLTGAGYR.

The rearrangement links TRBV20-1 to TRBJ2-7; the match to TRBD2 covers 8 bases. This CDR3 has 15 residues. Germline lookup yields CDR1 DFQATT and CDR2 SNEGSKA (reference sequence). V lost 3 bases to trimming and J lost 3 bases; unmatched junction nucleotides: 10. The CDR3 DNA reads as TGCAGTGCTAGTGAGGTTTTGGCGGGAGGCTACGAGCAGTACTTC. It specifies CSASEVLAGGYEQYF.

This clone was counted a single time. This rearrangement joins TRBV12-3 or TRBV12-4 to TRBJ1-4, with no clear D. Trimming left V 0 bases short and J 5 bases short, with 4 bases between. CDR3 size: 13 residues. For the CDR3, the DNA is TGTGCCAGCAGTTTAGCCCAGAATGAAAAACTGTTTTTT. It codes for CASSLAQNEKLFF.

V is TRBV4-1 and J is TRBJ2-2, with D perhaps matching TRBD1 or TRBD2 (5 bases each). The CDR3 is made up of 18 amino acids. Trimming took off 4 bases at V and 3 bases at J, with 21 bases between the two ends. Per the germline V gene, CDR1 is MGHRA and CDR2 is YSYEKL. The CDR3 coding sequence is TGCGCCAGCAGCCTTCGAATATCGCACGTGGGGGACACCGGGGAGCTGTTTTTT. Residues: CASSLRISHVGDTGELFF.

This chain connects TRBV19 to TRBJ2-4; D is unresolved. Trimming removed 5 bases from V and 4 bases from J, with 6 bases in between. Germline lookup yields CDR1 LNHDA and CDR2 SQIVND (reference sequence). The CDR3 consists of 12 residues. For the CDR3, the DNA is TGTGCCAGTAGTGACACGAAAAACATTCAGTACTTC. As protein: CASSDTKNIQYF.

J is TRBJ1-6 and V is TRBV10-3; 7 positions agree with TRBD1. The trim removed 10 bases at V and 5 bases at J, leaving 8 bases unmatched. This CDR3 spans 14 amino acids. CDR1 is ENHRY, CDR2 SYGVKD, per germline. CDR3 residues: CASSQGLNNSPLHF. CDR3 DNA: TGTGCCAGCTCACAGGGGCTGAATAATTCACCCCTCCACTTT.

The chain combines TRBV7-9 with TRBJ2-3; the match to TRBD2 covers 8 bases. This CDR3 contains 14 residues. With 3 bases clipped from V and 5 bases from J, the junction kept 4 bases outside the gene matches. Per the germline V gene, CDR1 is SEHNR and CDR2 is FQNEAQ (reference sequence). The CDR3 here is CASSLGRGEDTQYF. The CDR3 DNA sequence: TGTGCCAGCAGCTTGGGGCGGGGGGAAGATACGCAGTATTTT. Full variable domain (rest looked up from reference TRBV7-9 and TRBJ2-3): DTGVSQNPRHKITKRGQNVTFRCDPISEHNRLYWYRQTLGQGPEFLTYFQNEAQLEKSRLLSDRFSAERPKGSFSTLEIQRTEQGDSAMYLCASSLGRGEDTQYFGPGTRLTVL.

The count of this clone is one. The J gene is TRBJ1-2, the V gene TRBV5-1; D is unresolved. In germline, CDR1 is SGHRS, CDR2 YFSETQ. This CDR3 has 13 amino acids. Trimming left V 4 bases short and J 7 bases short, with 14 bases between. Written as DNA, the CDR3 is TGCGCCAGCAGCCCCGGACGAGTACCTGGCTACACCTTC. This sequence encodes CASSPGRVPGYTF. The full variable domain, its missing parts supplied by reference TRBV5-1 and TRBJ1-2, is KAGVTQTPRYLIKTRGQQVTLSCSPISGHRSVSWYQQTPGQGLQFLFEYFSETQRNKGNFPGRFSGRQFSNSRSEMNVSTLELGDSALYLCASSPGRVPGYTFGSGTRLTVV.

This chain links TRBV11-2 with TRBJ2-7; TRBD2 matches 13 bases. The CDR3 has 15 residues. Germline V gene data show CDR1 as SGHAT and CDR2 as FQNNGV. After removal of 6 bases from V and 3 bases from J, the junction contained 5 bases not matched to a gene. For the CDR3, the DNA is TGTGCCAGCAGGCTTACTAGCGGGGGGGTCTACGAGCAGTACTTC. Encoded protein: CASRLTSGGVYEQYF. The whole variable domain, remainder taken from reference TRBV11-2 and TRBJ2-7, is EAGVAQSPRYKIIEKRQSVAFWCNPISGHATLYWYQQILGQGPKLLIQFQNNGVVDDSQLPKDRFSAERLKGVDSTLKIQPAKLEDSAVYLCASRLTSGGVYEQYFGPGTRLTVT.

The chain has TRBV29-1 and TRBJ2-3; D gene unclear. Trimming removed 2 bases at V and 6 bases at J, with 9 bases between. Germline V gives CDR1 SQVTM, CDR2 ANQGSEA. This CDR3 comprises 12 residues. CDR3 in amino acids: CSVERVGDTQYF. CDR3 coding DNA: TGCAGCGTTGAAAGGGTTGGGGATACGCAGTATTTT.

The chain uses TRBV7-2 and TRBJ1-5; D is uncertain. The CDR3 loop spans 15 amino acids. The V gene lost 1 base and the J gene lost 4 bases, with 11 bases spanning the gap. Germline assignment: CDR1 SGHTA and CDR2 FQGNSA. The CDR3 sequence: CASSLGLARNQPQHF. DNA of the CDR3: TGTGCCAGCAGCTTAGGGTTGGCGAGGAATCAGCCCCAGCATTTT.

This chain connects TRBV25-1 to TRBJ2-7, with no clear D. CDR1 MGHDK and CDR2 SYGVNS come from the germline V gene. V lost 2 bases and J lost 3, with 11 bases in between. This CDR3 contains 14 residues. The CDR3 sequence: CASSENVDRYEQYF. The CDR3 coding sequence is TGTGCCAGCAGTGAAAACGTAGATCGCTACGAGCAGTACTTC.

The gene calls are TRBV27 and TRBJ2-7; TRBD2 matches 7 bases. Germline loops: CDR1 MNHEY, CDR2 SMNVEV (reference sequence). CDR3 size: 16 residues. The V and J ends lost 0 bases and 4 bases, in that order; junction bases with no gene match: 9. The CDR3 protein is CASSLSPMTSRYEQYF. CDR3 coding DNA: TGTGCCAGCAGTTTATCCCCGATGACTAGCAGGTACGAGCAGTACTTC.

The rearrangement joins TRBV9 to TRBJ1-2; D gene uncertain. The CDR3 contains 15 residues. Germline V CDR1 and CDR2: SGDLS, YYNGEE. Trimming left V 0 bases short and J 0 bases short, with 9 bases between. This CDR3 is CASSVVHSTNYGYTF. The DNA of the CDR3 is TGTGCCAGCAGCGTAGTCCACTCAACTAACTATGGCTACACCTTC.

This clone was observed a single time. V gene TRBV29-1 combines with J gene TRBJ2-3; tentative D call: TRBD2 (6 bases). This CDR3 region has 12 residues. V was trimmed by 7 bases and J by 6 bases, leaving 14 bases between them. CDR1 SQVTM and CDR2 ANQGSEA come from the germline V gene. The CDR3 DNA reads as TGCAGCGCCGGGACTGGTTGGGATACGCAGTATTTT. This gives the protein CSAGTGWDTQYF.

CDR3 region: CAWSYSGAETQYF. The CDR3 coding sequence is TGTGCCTGGAGTTATAGCGGGGCGGAGACCCAGTACTTC. The chain has TRBV30 and TRBJ2-5; 8 bases align to TRBD2. This CDR3 comprises 13 residues. Trimming cost V 2 bases and J 5 bases; bases outside gene matches: 4. From germline, CDR1 is GTSNPN and CDR2 SVGIG (reference sequence).

This rearrangement joins TRBV4-2 to TRBJ1-2; TRBD1 is a possible D gene (6 bases). CDR1 is LGHNA, CDR2 YNFKEQ, per germline. The CDR3 sequence is 16 residues long. Trimming stripped 0 bases from V and 4 bases from J, with 15 bases between. This CDR3 is CASSQEGQGFSYGYTF. In nucleotides, the CDR3 is TGTGCCAGCAGCCAAGAGGGGCAGGGGTTCAGCTATGGCTACACCTTC.

The J gene is TRBJ2-5, the V gene TRBV6-5; TRBD2 matches 7 bases. The CDR3 is 15 amino acids. Germline CDR1 reads MNHEY; CDR2 reads SVGAGI. V was clipped by 7 bases and J by 2 bases; unmatched bases: 10. CDR3 DNA sequence: TGTGCCAGCACCCCAGTGGTCGGGGGGCAAGAGACCCAGTACTTC. Translation: CASTPVVGGQETQYF.

The gene calls are TRBV7-9 and TRBJ1-1, with 8 bases identical to TRBD1. Germline V lookup: CDR1 SEHNR, CDR2 FQNEAQ (reference sequence). Trimming cost V 4 bases and J 1 base; bases outside gene matches: 5. The CDR3 loop spans 15 amino acids. CDR3 region: CASSSNRGTNTEAFF. CDR3 DNA sequence: TGTGCCAGCAGCTCAAACAGGGGGACGAACACTGAAGCTTTCTTT. Full variable domain (remainder filled in from reference TRBV7-9 and TRBJ1-1): DTGVSQNPRHKITKRGQNVTFRCDPISEHNRLYWYRQTLGQGPEFLTYFQNEAQLEKSRLLSDRFSAERPKGSFSTLEIQRTEQGDSAMYLCASSSNRGTNTEAFFGQGTRLTVV.

The chain combines TRBV3-1 (or the pseudogene TRBV3-2) with TRBJ1-3; 8 bases are shared with TRBD1. This CDR3 contains 14 residues. Germline V lookup: CDR1 LGHDT, CDR2 YNNKEL (reference sequence). V shed 4 bases, J shed 5 bases, and the junction held 4 bases outside the gene matches. In nucleotides, the CDR3 is TGTGCCAGCAGCCCTCGGACAGGGAGAAACACCATATATTTT. The encoded protein is CASSPRTGRNTIYF.